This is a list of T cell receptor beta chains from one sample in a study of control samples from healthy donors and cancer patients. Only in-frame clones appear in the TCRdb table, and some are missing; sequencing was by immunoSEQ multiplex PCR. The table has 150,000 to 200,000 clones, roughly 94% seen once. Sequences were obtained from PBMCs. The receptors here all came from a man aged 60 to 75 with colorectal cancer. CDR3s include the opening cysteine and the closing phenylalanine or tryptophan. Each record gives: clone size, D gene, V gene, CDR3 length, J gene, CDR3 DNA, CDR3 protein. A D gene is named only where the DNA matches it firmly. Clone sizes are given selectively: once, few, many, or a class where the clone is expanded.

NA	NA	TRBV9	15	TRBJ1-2	TGTGCCAGCAGCGTAGTACTATCCCCTAACTATGGCTACACCTTC	CASSVVLSPNYGYTF
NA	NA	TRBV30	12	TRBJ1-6	TGTGCCTGGTCCCTTAATGGCTCACCCCTCCACTTT	CAWSLNGSPLHF
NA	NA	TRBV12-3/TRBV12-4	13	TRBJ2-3	TGTGCCAGCAGTTCTCAGGGGGGGGATACGCAGTATTTT	CASSSQGGDTQYF
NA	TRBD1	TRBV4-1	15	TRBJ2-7	TGCGCCAGCAGCCGAGGAGGACAGGGCGCCTACGAGCAGTACTTC	CASSRGGQGAYEQYF
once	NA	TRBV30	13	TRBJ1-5	TGTGCCTGGAGTCGGGGGGCGAGTCAGCCCCAGCATTTT	CAWSRGASQPQHF
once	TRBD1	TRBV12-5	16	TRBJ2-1	TGTGCTAGTGGTTTGGACGAGGGGGCGCGGGCTAATGAGCAGTTCTTC	CASGLDEGARANEQFF
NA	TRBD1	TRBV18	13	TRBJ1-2	TGTGCCAGCTCTCCCAGGGGGACGGATGGCTACACCTTC	CASSPRGTDGYTF
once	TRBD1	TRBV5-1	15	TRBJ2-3	TGCGCCAGCAGCGCCGGGACAGGGTTATCAGATACGCAGTATTTT	CASSAGTGLSDTQYF
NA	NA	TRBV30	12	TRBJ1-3	TGTGCCAACAGGGTGGCTGGAAACACCATATATTTT	CANRVAGNTIYF
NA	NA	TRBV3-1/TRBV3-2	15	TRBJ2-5	TGTGCCAGCAGCCAAGAGCCAAGGAGAGGGGAGACCCAGTACTTC	CASSQEPRRGETQYF
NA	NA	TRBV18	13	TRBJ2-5	TGTGCCAGCTCACCACCTTCAAAAGAGACCCAGTACTTC	CASSPPSKETQYF
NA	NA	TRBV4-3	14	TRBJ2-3	TGCGCCAGCAGCCTCAAGGTCGGCACAGATACGCAGTATTTT	CASSLKVGTDTQYF
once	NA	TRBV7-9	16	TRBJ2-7	TGTGCCAGCAGCTTAGGGCCCCCGGGGGCGTCCTACGAGCAGTACTTC	CASSLGPPGASYEQYF
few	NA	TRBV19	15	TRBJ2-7	TGTGCCAGTAGTATCGATCGAGGCAGAGACTTCGAGCAGTACTTC	CASSIDRGRDFEQYF
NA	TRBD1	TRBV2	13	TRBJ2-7	TGTGCCAGCACCGCGGACAGGGTCTACGAGCAGTACTTC	CASTADRVYEQYF
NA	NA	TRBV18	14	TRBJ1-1	TGTGCCAGCGGCAGTGCGAGAACGGACACTGAAGCTTTCTTT	CASGSARTDTEAFF